A selection of T cell receptor beta chains follows, all from one sample in a study of blood T cell repertoires in COVID-19. Generated by immunoSEQ multiplex PCR, the TCRdb table keeps only in-frame clones and is missing some. The data show roughly 250,000 clones, with 82% seen just once and 4.9% held by the top ten. The sequenced sample consisted of peripheral blood. The receptors derive from a woman older than 75 with active or convalescent COVID-19. Each CDR3 is given with its conserved first and last residue. A D gene is named only where the DNA matches it firmly.

D gene: TRBD2; V gene: TRBV4-1; CDR3 protein: CASSQQTSGVQETQYF
D gene: .; V gene: TRBV13; CDR3 protein: CASSLMTASATDTQYF
D gene: TRBD2; V gene: TRBV11-3; CDR3 protein: CASSFIGTGGQETQYF
D gene: .; V gene: TRBV10-3; CDR3 protein: CAISGGDNEKLFF
D gene: TRBD1; V gene: TRBV5-6; CDR3 protein: CASSPPTGGGDSPLHF
D gene: .; V gene: TRBV28; CDR3 protein: CASSLSAGRYEQYF
D gene: .; V gene: TRBV5-1; CDR3 protein: CASSTGGNNYGYTF
D gene: TRBD1; V gene: TRBV5-1; CDR3 protein: CASSLATATGVGEQFF
D gene: .; V gene: TRBV2; CDR3 protein: CASSVDSNTEAFF
D gene: .; V gene: TRBV21-1; CDR3 protein: CAIQSGEGTEAFF
D gene: .; V gene: TRBV2; CDR3 protein: CASSQSPEKLFF
D gene: TRBD1; V gene: TRBV3-1/TRBV3-2; CDR3 protein: CASSQPGQGNNEQFF
D gene: TRBD1; V gene: TRBV19; CDR3 protein: CASEDRGFRKAFF
D gene: .; V gene: TRBV7-9; CDR3 protein: CASSLAAGKLFF
D gene: .; V gene: TRBV5-4; CDR3 protein: CASSIQGKSEELFF
D gene: TRBD2; V gene: TRBV19; CDR3 protein: CASRDGLAYNEQFF
D gene: .; V gene: TRBV6-5; CDR3 protein: CASGYRDGQPQHF
D gene: TRBD2; V gene: TRBV11-2; CDR3 protein: CASSPLAGGAGRAQYF